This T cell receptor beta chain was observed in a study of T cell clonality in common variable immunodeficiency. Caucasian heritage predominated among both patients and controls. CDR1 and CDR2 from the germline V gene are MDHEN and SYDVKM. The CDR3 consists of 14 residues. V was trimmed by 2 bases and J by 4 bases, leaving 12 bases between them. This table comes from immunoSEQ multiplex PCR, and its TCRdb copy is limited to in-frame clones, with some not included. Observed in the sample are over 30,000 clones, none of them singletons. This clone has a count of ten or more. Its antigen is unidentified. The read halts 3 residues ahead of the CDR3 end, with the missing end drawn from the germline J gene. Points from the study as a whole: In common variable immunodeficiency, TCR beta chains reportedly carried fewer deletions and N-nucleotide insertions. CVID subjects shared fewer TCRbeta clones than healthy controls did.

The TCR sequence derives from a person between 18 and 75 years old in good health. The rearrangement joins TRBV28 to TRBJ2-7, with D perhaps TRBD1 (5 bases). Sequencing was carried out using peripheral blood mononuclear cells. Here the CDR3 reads CASSLTGPPYEQYF. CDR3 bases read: TGTGCCAGCAGTTTAACAGGCCCCCCGTACGAG.